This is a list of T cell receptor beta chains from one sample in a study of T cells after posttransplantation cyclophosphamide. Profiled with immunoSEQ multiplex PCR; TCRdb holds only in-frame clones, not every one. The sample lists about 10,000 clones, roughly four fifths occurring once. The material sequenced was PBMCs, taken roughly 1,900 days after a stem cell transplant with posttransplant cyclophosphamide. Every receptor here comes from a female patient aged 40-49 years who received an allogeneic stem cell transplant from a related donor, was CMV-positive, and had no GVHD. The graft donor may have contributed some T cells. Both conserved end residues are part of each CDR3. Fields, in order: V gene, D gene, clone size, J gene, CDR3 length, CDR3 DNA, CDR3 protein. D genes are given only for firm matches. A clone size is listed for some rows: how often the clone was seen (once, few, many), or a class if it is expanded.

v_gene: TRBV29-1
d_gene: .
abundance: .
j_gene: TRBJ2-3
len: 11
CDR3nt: TGCAGCGTTGGTCCCTCAGATACGCAGTATTTT
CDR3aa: CSVGPSDTQYF

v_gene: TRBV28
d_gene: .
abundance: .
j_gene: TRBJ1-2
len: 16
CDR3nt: TGTGCCAGCAGTTCCTTGCTTGGGACACGGAGTTATGGCTACACCTTC
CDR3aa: CASSSLLGTRSYGYTF

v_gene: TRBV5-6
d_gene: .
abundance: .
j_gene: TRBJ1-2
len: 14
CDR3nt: TGTGCCAGCAGCCCCGGGACACGGTCCTGGGGCTACACCTTC
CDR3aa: CASSPGTRSWGYTF

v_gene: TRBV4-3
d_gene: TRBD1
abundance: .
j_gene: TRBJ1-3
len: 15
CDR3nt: TGCGCCAGCAGCCAAGGGACAGGGGTATGGGCCACCATATATTTT
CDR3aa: CASSQGTGVWATIYF

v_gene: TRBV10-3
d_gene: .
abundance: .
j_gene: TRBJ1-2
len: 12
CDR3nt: TGTGCCATCAGTGACAGGGATAAGGGCTACACCTTC
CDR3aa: CAISDRDKGYTF

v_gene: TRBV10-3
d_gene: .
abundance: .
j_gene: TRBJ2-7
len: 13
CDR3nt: TGTGCCTCCAGGGTTTCGGAGGGCTACGAGCAGTACTTC
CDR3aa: CASRVSEGYEQYF

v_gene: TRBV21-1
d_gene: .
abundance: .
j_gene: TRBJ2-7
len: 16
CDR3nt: TGTGCCAGCAGCAAAGTCGTACCGGACTCGAGTAGTGAGCAGTACTTC
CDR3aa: CASSKVVPDSSSEQYF

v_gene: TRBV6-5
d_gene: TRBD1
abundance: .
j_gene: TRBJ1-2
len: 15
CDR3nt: TGTGCCACCCTAATCTCCGGGACAGCCCCCTATGGCTACACCTTC
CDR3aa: CATLISGTAPYGYTF

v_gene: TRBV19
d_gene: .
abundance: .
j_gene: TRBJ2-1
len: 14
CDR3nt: TGTGCCAGTAGTATCCGGACTTCTCACAATGAGCAGTTCTTC
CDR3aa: CASSIRTSHNEQFF

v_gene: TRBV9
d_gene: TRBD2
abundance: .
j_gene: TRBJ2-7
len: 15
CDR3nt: TGTGCCAGCAGCGTAGGGCTAGCGGGGTCCTACGAGCAGTACTTC
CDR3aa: CASSVGLAGSYEQYF

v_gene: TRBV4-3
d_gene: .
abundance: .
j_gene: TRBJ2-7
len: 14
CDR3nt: TGCGCCAGCAGCCCCGGGACTGGCTCCTACGAGCAGTACTTC
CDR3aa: CASSPGTGSYEQYF

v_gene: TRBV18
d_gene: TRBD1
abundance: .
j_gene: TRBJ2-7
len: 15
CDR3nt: TGTGCCAGCTCACGGGACGAGGGGGCGATGTACGAGCAGTACTTC
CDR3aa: CASSRDEGAMYEQYF

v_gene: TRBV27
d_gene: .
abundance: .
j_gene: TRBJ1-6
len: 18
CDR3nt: TGTGCCAGCAGTTCAGTGTCCCCGGGTTTCCTAAGCAATTCACCCCTCCACTTT
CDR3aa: CASSSVSPGFLSNSPLHF

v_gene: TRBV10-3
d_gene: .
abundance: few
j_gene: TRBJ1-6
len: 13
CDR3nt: TGTGCCATCAGTGTGGACACCGGTTCACCCCTCCACTTT
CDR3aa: CAISVDTGSPLHF

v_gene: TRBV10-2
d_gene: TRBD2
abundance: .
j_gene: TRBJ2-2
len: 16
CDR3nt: TGCGCCAGCAGTGCTGCCGGGGGGGCTTACACCGGGGAGCTGTTTTTT
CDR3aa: CASSAAGGAYTGELFF

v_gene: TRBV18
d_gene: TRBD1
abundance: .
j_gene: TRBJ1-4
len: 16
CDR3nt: TGTGCCAGCTCACCACCCTTACAGGGGGCGGGTGAAAAACTGTTTTTT
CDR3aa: CASSPPLQGAGEKLFF

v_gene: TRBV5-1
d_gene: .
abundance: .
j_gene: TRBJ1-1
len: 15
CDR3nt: TGCGCCAGCAGCTTGACAGGGATAATGAACACTGAAGCTTTCTTT
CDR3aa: CASSLTGIMNTEAFF

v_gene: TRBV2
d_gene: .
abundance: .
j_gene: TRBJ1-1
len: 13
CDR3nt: TGTGCCAGCAGGGGGCCGGGGGGGCGTACGTCTTTCTTT
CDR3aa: CASRGPGGRTSFF

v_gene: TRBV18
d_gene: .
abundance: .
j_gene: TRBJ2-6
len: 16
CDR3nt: TGTGCCAGCTCACCACTGTACGGGGGAGGGGCCAACGTCCTGACTTTC
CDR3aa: CASSPLYGGGANVLTF

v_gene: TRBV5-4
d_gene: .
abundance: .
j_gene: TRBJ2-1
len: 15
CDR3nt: TGTGCCAGCAGCCTCTCCGGGACCGGGAGCAATGAGCAGTTCTTC
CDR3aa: CASSLSGTGSNEQFF

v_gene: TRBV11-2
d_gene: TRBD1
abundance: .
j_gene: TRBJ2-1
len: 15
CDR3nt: TGTGCCAGCAGCTTAGGACAGGGAACGGCAAGAGAGCAGTTCTTC
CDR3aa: CASSLGQGTAREQFF

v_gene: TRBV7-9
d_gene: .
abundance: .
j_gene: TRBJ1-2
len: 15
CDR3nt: TGTGCCAGCAGCTTAGTACAGCTTTCTAACTATGGCTACACCTTC
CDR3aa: CASSLVQLSNYGYTF

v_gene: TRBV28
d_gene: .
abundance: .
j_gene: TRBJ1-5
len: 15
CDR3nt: TGTGCCAGCAGCCGCGTAGAGGGAATCAAGCAGCCCCAGCATTTT
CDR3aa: CASSRVEGIKQPQHF

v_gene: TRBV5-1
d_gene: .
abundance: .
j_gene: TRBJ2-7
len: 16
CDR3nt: TGCGCCAGCAGCCTTGCCAGGGTGCTGACGCCCTACGAGCAGTACTTC
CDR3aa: CASSLARVLTPYEQYF

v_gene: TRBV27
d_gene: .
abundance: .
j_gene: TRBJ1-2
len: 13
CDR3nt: .
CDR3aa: CASSSRQYFGYTF

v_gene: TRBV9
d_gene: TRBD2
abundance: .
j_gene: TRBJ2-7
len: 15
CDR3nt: TGTGCCAGCAGCGTAGGTGGGGAGGGGATCTACGAGCAGTACTTC
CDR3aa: CASSVGGEGIYEQYF

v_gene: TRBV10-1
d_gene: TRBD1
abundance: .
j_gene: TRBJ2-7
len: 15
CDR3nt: TGCGCCAGCAGTGAGCAAGAGACAGGGTACCACGAGCAGTACTTC
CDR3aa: CASSEQETGYHEQYF

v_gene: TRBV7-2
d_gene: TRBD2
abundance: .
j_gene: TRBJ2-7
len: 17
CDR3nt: TGTGCCAGCAGCTTAGCACCAGGGCGGGGGGGCCCTCACGAGCAGTACTTC
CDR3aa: CASSLAPGRGGPHEQYF

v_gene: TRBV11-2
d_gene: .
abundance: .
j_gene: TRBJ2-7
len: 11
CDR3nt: TGTGCCAGCACCAGCTCCTACGAGCAGTACTTC
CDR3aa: CASTSSYEQYF

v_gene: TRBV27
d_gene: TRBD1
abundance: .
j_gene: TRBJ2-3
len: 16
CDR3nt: TGTGCCAGCAGTACCTCGACAGGGGAATGGACAGATACGCAGTATTTT
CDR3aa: CASSTSTGEWTDTQYF

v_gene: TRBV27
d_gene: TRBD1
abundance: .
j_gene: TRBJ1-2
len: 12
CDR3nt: TGTGCCAGCGGGACAGGGAACTATGGCTACACCTTC
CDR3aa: CASGTGNYGYTF

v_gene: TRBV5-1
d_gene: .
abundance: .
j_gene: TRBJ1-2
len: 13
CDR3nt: TGCGCCAGCAGCTTGGGGCAGGGCGATGGCTACACCTTC
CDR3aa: CASSLGQGDGYTF

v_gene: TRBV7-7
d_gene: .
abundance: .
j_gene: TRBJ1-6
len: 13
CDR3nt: TGTGCCAGCAGTCAGGGGTTTAATTCACCCCTCCACTTT
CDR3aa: CASSQGFNSPLHF

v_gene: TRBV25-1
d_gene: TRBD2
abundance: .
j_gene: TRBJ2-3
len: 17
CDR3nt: TGTGCCAGCAGTGAAGGGTGGGCTAGCGGGGGGGGAGATACGCAGTATTTT
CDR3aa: CASSEGWASGGGDTQYF

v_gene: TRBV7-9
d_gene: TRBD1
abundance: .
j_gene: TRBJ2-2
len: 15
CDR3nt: TGTGCCAGCAGTCCCCGGACAGGGGACACCGGGGAGCTGTTTTTT
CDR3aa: CASSPRTGDTGELFF

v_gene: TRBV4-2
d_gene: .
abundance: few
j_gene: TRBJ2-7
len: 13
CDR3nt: TGTGCCAGCAGCCAAGCCAGCTCCTACGAGCAGTACTTC
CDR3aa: CASSQASSYEQYF

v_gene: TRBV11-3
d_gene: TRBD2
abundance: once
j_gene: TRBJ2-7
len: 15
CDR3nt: TGTGCCAGCAGCCCCGGGGCTAGCGGGGGCTACGAGCAGTACTTC
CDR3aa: CASSPGASGGYEQYF

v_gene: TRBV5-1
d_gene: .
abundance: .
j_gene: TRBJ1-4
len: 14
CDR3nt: TGCGCCAGCAGCCCGGGTGATGTTAATGAAAAACTGTTTTTT
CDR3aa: CASSPGDVNEKLFF

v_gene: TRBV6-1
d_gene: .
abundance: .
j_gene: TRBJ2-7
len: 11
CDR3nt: TGTGCCAGCAGTTTTACAGGGTCGCAGTACTTC
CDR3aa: CASSFTGSQYF

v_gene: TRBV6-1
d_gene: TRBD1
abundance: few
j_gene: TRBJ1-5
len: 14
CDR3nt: TGTGCCAGCAGTCCCCGGACAGGGGAACAGCCCCAGCATTTT
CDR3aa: CASSPRTGEQPQHF

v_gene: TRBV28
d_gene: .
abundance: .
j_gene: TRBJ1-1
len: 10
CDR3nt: TGTGCCAGCACGGGTACTGAAGCTTTCTTT
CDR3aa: CASTGTEAFF